Each of the 8 T cell receptor beta chains below was sequenced from the same sample in a study of blood T cell repertoires in COVID-19. Profiled with immunoSEQ multiplex PCR; TCRdb holds only in-frame clones, not every one. This sample has tens of thousands of clones, with 84% found just once. The sample consisted of peripheral blood. Receptor source: a man in his 60s with acute or convalescent COVID-19.

V and J are TRBV12-3 or TRBV12-4 and TRBJ2-7; perhaps TRBD1 as D (6 bases). The V and J ends lost 3 bases and 9 bases respectively, with 9 bases between them. The CDR3 contains 11 residues. The CDR3 DNA follows: TGTGCCAGCAGTTTGACAGGCATGCAGTACTTC. Protein product: CASSLTGMQYF.

J is TRBJ1-1 and V is TRBV7-8, with D possibly being TRBD1 (6 bases). Germline values: CDR1 SGHVS, CDR2 FQNEAQ. Between the trimmed V and J ends, which lost 2 bases and 0 bases, there was a span of 10 bases. The CDR3 is made up of 15 amino acids. This CDR3 is CASSLQGQMNTEAFF. The CDR3 DNA reads as TGTGCCAGCAGCTTACAGGGGCAAATGAACACTGAAGCTTTCTTT.

The rearrangement joins TRBV25-1 to TRBJ2-7, with TRBD2 as a possible D gene (5 bases). Trimming took 2 bases from V and 1 from J, leaving 9 bases between them. Germline V gene lookup returns CDR1 MGHDK and CDR2 SYGVNS. The CDR3 has 14 residues. The CDR3 DNA is TGTGCCAGCAGTGAAACGGGGATGTCCTACGAGCAGTACTTC. Translated, it gives CASSETGMSYEQYF.

J is TRBJ1-4 and V is TRBV4-1, with D possibly being TRBD1 (6 bases). The germline V gene encodes CDR1 MGHRA and CDR2 YSYEKL. The CDR3 consists of 16 residues. The ends were cut back, 0 bases at V and 6 bases at J, with 14 bases in the middle. CDR3 sequence reads: CASSQDSTGNHEKLFF. CDR3 nucleotides: TGCGCCAGCAGCCAAGATTCGACAGGCAATCATGAAAAACTGTTTTTT.

This rearrangement joins TRBV29-1 to TRBJ1-5; 10 bases are a match to TRBD1. J was trimmed by 2 bases and V by 4 bases; bases with no gene match: 5. The CDR3 consists of 15 residues. The V gene's germline CDR1 is SQVTM and CDR2 ANQGSEA. For the CDR3, the DNA is TGCAGCGTTGGACAGGGGGCGGCGGGCAATCAGCCCCAGCATTTT. It codes for CSVGQGAAGNQPQHF.

The CDR3 region has the DNA TGTGCCAGCAGTTACTCACTAGGAGCTTTCTTT. Its protein is CASSYSLGAFF. The J gene is TRBJ1-1, the V gene TRBV6-2 or TRBV6-3; D unresolved. This CDR3 spans 11 amino acids. Germline CDR1 reads MNHEY; CDR2 reads SVGEGT. Trimming pared 0 bases from V and 10 bases from J, leaving 6 bases between.

The rearrangement uses TRBV6-1 and TRBJ1-1; D remains unclear. Germline-derived CDR1 and CDR2 are MNHNS and SASEGT. V lost 2 bases to trimming and J lost 1 base, with 5 bases between them. The CDR3 totals 13 residues. The CDR3 coding sequence is TGTGCCAGCAGTGAACATTCGAACACTGAAGCTTTCTTT. Protein: CASSEHSNTEAFF.

J is TRBJ1-2 and V is TRBV19; D gene unclear. Germline CDR1 LNHDA, CDR2 SQIVND (reference sequence). The CDR3 is 15 amino acids. V dropped 3 bases and J dropped 4 bases, with 15 bases sitting between them. CDR3 amino acids: CASSIRGILLYGYTF. DNA of the CDR3: TGTGCCAGTAGTATTCGAGGGATTCTGCTCTATGGCTACACCTTC.